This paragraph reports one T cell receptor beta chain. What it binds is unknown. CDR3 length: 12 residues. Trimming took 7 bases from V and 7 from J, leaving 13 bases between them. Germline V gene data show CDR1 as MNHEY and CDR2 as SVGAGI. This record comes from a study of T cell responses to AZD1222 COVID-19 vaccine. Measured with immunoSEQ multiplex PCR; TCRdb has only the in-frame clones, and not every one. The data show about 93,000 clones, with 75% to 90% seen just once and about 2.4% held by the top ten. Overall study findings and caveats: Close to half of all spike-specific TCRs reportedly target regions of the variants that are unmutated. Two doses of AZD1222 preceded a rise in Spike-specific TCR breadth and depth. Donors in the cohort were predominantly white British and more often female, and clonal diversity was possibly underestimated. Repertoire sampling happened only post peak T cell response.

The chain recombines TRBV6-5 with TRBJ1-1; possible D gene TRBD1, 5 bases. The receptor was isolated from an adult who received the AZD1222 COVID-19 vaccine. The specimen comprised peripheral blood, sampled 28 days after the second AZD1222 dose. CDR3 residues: CASNMGGFEAFF. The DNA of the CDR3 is TGTGCCAGCAATATGGGGGGATTTGAAGCTTTCTTT.